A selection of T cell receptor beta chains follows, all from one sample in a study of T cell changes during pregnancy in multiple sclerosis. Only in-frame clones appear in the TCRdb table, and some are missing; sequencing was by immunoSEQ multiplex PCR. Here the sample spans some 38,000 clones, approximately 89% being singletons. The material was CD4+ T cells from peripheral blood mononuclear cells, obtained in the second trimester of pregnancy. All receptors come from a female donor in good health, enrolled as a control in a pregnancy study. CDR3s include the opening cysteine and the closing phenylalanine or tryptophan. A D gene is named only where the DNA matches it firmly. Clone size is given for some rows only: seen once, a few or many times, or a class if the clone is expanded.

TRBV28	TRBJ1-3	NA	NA	CATRGGNSGNTIYF	TGTGCCACCCGGGGGGGTAACTCTGGAAACACCATATATTTT
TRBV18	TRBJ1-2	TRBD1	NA	CASSSGQGNGYTF	TGTGCCAGCTCATCGGGACAGGGAAATGGCTACACCTTC
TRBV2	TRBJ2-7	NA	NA	CASSGSGRREREQYF	TGTGCCAGCAGTGGCTCCGGGAGAAGAGAAAGGGAGCAGTACTTC
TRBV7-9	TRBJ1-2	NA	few	CASSQTGLSNYGYTF	TGTGCCAGCAGCCAAACAGGGCTATCCAACTATGGCTACACCTTC
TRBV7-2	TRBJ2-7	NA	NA	CASSLGPTREQYF	TGTGCCAGCAGCTTGGGGCCGACCAGAGAGCAGTACTTC
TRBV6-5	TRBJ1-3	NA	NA	CASSYSTSSGNTIYF	TGTGCCAGCAGTTACTCGACTAGCTCTGGAAACACCATATATTTT
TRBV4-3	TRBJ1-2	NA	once	CASSQDRSSYGYTF	TGCGCCAGCAGCCAAGACCGGAGTAGCTATGGCTACACCTTC
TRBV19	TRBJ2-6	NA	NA	CASTGTGANVLTF	TGTGCCAGTACGGGTACTGGGGCCAACGTCCTGACTTTC
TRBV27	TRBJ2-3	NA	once	CASSLTPGLGTQYF	TGTGCCAGCAGTTTAACCCCAGGGCTAGGTACGCAGTATTTT
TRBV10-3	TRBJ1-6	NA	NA	CAISESGFSPLHF	TGTGCCATCAGTGAGTCCGGGTTTTCACCCCTCCACTTT
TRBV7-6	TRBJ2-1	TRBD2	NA	CASSSASGYSYNEQFF	TGTGCCAGCAGCTCCGCTAGCGGGTACTCCTACAATGAGCAGTTCTTC
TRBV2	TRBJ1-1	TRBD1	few	CASSDGDREAFF	TGTGCCAGCAGTGATGGGGACAGGGAAGCTTTCTTT
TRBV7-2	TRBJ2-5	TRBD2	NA	CASSFGISGGHGETQYF	TGTGCCAGCAGCTTTGGAATAAGCGGGGGTCACGGGGAGACCCAGTACTTC
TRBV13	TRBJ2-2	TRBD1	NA	CASSLDAGGTGELFF	TGTGCCAGCAGCTTAGATGCAGGGGGCACCGGGGAGCTGTTTTTT
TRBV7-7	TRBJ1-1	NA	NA	CSDRKNTEAFF	TGTTCCGACAGGAAGAACACTGAAGCTTTCTTT
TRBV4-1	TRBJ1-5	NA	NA	CASSQGLQGKQHF	TGCGCCAGCAGCCAAGGTCTGCAGGGCAAGCAGCATTTT
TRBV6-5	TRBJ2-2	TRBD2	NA	CASSYPSGATGELFF	TGTGCCAGCAGTTACCCTAGCGGGGCCACCGGGGAGCTGTTTTTT
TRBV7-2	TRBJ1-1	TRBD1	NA	CASSLRGTGGTVAFF	TGTGCCAGCAGCTTAAGGGGGACAGGGGGTACAGTAGCTTTCTTT
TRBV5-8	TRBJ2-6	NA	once	CASSQPYSSGANVLTF	TGTGCCAGCAGCCAACCGTACAGCTCTGGGGCCAACGTCCTGACTTTC
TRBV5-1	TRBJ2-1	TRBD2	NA	CASGSGLASNEQFF	TGCGCCAGCGGATCGGGACTAGCCTCCAATGAGCAGTTCTTC
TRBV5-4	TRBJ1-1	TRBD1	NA	CASSSMTGGNEAFF	TGTGCCAGCAGCTCGATGACAGGGGGGAATGAAGCTTTCTTT
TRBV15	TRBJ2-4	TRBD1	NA	CATSRAGQGPLTKNIQYF	TGTGCCACCAGCAGAGCGGGACAGGGCCCACTAACCAAAAACATTCAGTACTTC